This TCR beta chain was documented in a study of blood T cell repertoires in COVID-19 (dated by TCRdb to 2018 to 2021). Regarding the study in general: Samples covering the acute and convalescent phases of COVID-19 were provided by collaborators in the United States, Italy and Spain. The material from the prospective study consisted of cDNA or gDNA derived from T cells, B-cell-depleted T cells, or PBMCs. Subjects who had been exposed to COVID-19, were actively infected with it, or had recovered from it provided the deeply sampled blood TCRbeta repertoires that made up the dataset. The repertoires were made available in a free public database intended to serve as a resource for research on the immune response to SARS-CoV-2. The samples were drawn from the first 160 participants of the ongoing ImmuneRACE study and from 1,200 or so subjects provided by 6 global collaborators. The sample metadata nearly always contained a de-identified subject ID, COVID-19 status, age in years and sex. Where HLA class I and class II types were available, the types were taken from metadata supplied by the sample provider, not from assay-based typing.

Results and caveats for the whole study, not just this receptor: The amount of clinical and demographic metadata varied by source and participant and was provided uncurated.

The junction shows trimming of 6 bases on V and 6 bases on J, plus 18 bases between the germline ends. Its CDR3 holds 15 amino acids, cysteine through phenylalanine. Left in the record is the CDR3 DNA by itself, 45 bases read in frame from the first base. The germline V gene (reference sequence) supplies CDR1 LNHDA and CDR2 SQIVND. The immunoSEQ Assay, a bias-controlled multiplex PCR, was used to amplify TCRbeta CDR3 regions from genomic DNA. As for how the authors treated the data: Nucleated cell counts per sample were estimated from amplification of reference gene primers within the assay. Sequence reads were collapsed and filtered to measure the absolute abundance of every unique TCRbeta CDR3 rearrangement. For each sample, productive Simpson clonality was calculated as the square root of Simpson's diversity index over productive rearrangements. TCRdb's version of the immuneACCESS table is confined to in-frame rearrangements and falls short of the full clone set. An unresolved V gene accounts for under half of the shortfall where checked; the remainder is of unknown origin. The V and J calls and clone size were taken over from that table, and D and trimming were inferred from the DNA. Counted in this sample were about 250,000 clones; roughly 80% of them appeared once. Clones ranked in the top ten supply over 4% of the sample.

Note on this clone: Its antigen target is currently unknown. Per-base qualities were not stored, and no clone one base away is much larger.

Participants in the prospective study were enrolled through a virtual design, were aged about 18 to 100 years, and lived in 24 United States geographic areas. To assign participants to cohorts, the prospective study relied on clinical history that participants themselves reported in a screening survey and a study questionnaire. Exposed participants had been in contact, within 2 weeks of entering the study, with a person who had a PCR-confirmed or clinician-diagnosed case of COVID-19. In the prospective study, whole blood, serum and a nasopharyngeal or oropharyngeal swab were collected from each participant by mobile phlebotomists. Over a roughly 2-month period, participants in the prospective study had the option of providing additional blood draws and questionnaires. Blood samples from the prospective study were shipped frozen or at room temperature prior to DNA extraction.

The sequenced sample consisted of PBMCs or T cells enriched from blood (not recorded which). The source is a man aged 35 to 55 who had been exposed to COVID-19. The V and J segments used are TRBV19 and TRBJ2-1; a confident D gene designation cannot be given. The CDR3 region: CASRHKPYMSNEQFF. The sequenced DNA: TGTGCCAGTAGGCATAAGCCCTATATGAGCAATGAGCAGTTCTTC. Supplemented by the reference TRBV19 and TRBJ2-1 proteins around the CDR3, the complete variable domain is DGGITQSPKYLFRKEGQNVTLSCEQNLNHDAMYWYRQDPGQGLRLIYYSQIVNDFQKGDIAEGYSVSREKKESFPLTVTSAQKNPTAFYLCASRHKPYMSNEQFFGPGTRLTVL.